What follows is one TCR beta chain and its context. The specificity of this receptor is unknown. The record has no base qualities; no much larger clone is one base away. The time point label of this sample denotes: cycle 4 day 1 (C4D1), after six to seven weeks of nivolumab. Every trial patient had relapsed after autologous stem cell transplantation, and cohorts A, B and C differed in prior brentuximab vedotin exposure. A total of over 50 patients with relapsed/refractory classical Hodgkin lymphoma made up the trial cohort, and each patient's best overall response was complete response, partial response or progressive disease. In the multi-cohort phase II CheckMate 205 trial, trial patients received single-agent nivolumab. An independent review committee assessed best overall response by applying the 2007 International Working Group response criteria. Trial PBMCs were obtained immediately prior to nivolumab initiation (C1D1) and on therapy at cycle 2 day 1 and cycle 4 day 1. Peripheral blood was collected in 8 mL Vacutainer Cell Preparation Tubes, from which PBMCs were isolated by centrifugation and then cryopreserved.

The CDR3 covers 14 residues, taking in both the cysteine and the phenylalanine. Kept here is only the CDR3 DNA, which spans 42 bases and is read in frame from base 1. CDR1 and CDR2 are drawn from the germline V gene: SQVTM, ANQGSEA. A distance of 11 bases separates the germline ends of V and J, which lose 3 bases and 2 bases respectively. The sample belongs to a study of PD-1 blockade in classical Hodgkin lymphoma (dated by TCRdb to the early 2020s). Looking at the study overall: Nivolumab dosing was 3 mg/kg intravenously every 2 weeks, continuing until either disease progression or unacceptable toxicity. The study used TCR beta sequencing and CyTOF to define a peripheral blood immune signature of response to PD-1 blockade in classical Hodgkin lymphoma. On the study overall, not on this receptor specifically: Baseline diversity similar to that of newly diagnosed patients was observed in trial patients achieving complete response, whereas significantly lower diversity was observed in partial responders and progressors. Lower diversity was seen in patients whose nivolumab began less than 1 year after ASCT, and these patients were left out of later analyses so that immune reconstitution would not confound the results. CD4+ but not CD8+ TCR diversity rose significantly by C4D1 (p=0.0027 vs p=0.16), most apparent in complete responders (p=0.02). Newly diagnosed patients were reported to have lower baseline TCR diversity than healthy donors, and relapsed/refractory patients were reported to have lower baseline TCR diversity still. Only a single clinical trial cohort was studied, and what caused the repertoire differences, possibly disease activity or prior therapy, remained undefined.

The Qiagen DNeasy kit was used to extract genomic DNA both from unsorted PBMCs and from the negatively selected CD4+ and CD8+ fractions. Using primers that anneal to V and J segments, immunoSEQ multiplex PCR amplified the TCR beta CDR3 regions. A synthetic immune receptor repertoire was used to minimize amplification bias, and any remaining bias was removed computationally after sequencing. On the authors' methods: Repertoire diversity was quantified as the Shannon entropy index using custom Python scripts. Unsorted, CD4+ and CD8+ repertoires were analyzed separately, except for combined analyses in which CD4+ and CD8+ sequences were merged in silico. Clonal expansion was defined as a frequency increase of at least 2-fold after treatment compared with C1D1, and clones undetected at baseline were assigned a pseudocount of 0.5. Singleton clones were defined as clones with 0 or 1 copy at C1D1, and non-singleton clones were defined as clones with 2 or more copies. Clones expanded in unsorted samples were annotated as CD4+, CD8+ or unknown by matching protein sequences in sorted samples from the same patient. Diversity changes from C1D1 to C4D1 were tested in paired samples using Wilcoxon tests. The clones in this table, taken by TCRdb from immuneACCESS, are in-frame only. Not every clone is retained; where verified, under half of the shortfall comes from an unresolved V gene, and the cause of the rest is unknown. Clone size and the V and J calls come from that table; the DNA yielded D and trimming. This sample lists under 130,000 clones; approximately 89% were detected once. The top ten clonotypes cover roughly 19% of the sample.

Rearrangement joined TRBV29-1 to TRBJ2-1; the D segment could be TRBD2, given 6 matching bases. This material consisted of peripheral blood mononuclear cells (PBMCs), taken before the fourth cycle of nivolumab. This receptor was taken from a human donor with classical Hodgkin lymphoma. The DNA sequence follows: TGCAGCGTTGACGGGGGAATGGCCTACAATGAGCAGTTCTTC. This encodes CSVDGGMAYNEQFF.